This note documents a single T cell receptor (beta chain) sequence. Its antigen remains unknown. The entry originates in a study of OX40 agonist ivuxolimab in advanced cancers. Turning to the study itself: The treatment was a fully human IgG2 OX40 agonist, ivuxolimab. Eligibility rules accepted prior anti-PD-1, anti-PD-L1 or anti-CTLA-4 therapy, and 40% had some. Patients enrolled in dose escalation were diagnosed with hepatocellular carcinoma, melanoma, renal cell or head and neck cancer. Overall study findings and caveats: The study observed clonal expansion of CD4+ and CD8+ blood T cells by week 6 at 0.1 to 3.0 mg/kg.

The repertoire was sequenced with immunoSEQ multiplex PCR; TCRdb's copy has only in-frame clones and lacks some. The sample consists of tens of thousands of clones, about 90% of them appearing once. This clonotype originated in an adult with an advanced solid tumor such as melanoma, head and neck, liver or kidney cancer. The specimen comprised CD4+ or CD8+ T cells sorted from blood, sampled in a trial of the OX40 agonist ivuxolimab.

The CDR3 is CASSPRTSGRIPYNEQFF. DNA of the CDR3: TGCGCCAGCAGCCCACGGACTAGCGGGAGGATCCCCTACAATGAGCAGTTCTTC. This rearrangement joins TRBV5-1 to TRBJ2-1, with TRBD2 matching over 14 bases. Germline V gene sequence: CDR1 SGHRS, CDR2 YFSETQ. This CDR3 has 18 amino acids. V dropped 4 bases and J dropped 2; count of bases not matched to a gene: 8.